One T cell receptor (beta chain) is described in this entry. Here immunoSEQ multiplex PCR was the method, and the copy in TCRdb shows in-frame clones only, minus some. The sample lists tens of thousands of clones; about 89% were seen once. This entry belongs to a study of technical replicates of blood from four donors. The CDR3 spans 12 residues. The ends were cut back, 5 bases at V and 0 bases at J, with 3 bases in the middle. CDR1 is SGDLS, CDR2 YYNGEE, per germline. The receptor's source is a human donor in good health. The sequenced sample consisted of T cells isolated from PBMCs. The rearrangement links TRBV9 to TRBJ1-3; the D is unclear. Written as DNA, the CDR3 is TGTGCCAGCAGTCGCTCTGGAAACACCATATATTTT. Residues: CASSRSGNTIYF.